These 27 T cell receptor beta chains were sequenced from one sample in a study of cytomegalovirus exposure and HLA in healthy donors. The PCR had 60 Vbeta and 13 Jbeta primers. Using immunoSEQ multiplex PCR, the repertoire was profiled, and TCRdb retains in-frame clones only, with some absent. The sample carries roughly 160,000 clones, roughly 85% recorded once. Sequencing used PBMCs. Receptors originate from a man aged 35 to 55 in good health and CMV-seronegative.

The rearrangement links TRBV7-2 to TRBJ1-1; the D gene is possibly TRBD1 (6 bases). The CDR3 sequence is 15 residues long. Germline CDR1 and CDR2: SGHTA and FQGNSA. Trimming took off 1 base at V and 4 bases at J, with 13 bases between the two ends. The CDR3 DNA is TGTGCCAGCAGCTTAGGAGCGGGGGCGCGCACTGAAGCTTTCTTT. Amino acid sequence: CASSLGAGARTEAFF. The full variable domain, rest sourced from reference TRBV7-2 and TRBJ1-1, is GAGVSQSPSNKVTEKGKDVELRCDPISGHTALYWYRQSLGQGLEFLIYFQGNSAPDKSGLPSDRFSAERTGGSVSTLTIQRTQQEDSAVYLCASSLGAGARTEAFFGQGTRLTVV.

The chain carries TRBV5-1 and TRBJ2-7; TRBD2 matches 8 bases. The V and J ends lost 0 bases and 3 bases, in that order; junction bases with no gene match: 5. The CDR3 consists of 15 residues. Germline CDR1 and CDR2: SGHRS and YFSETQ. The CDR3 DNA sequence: TGCGCCAGCAGCTTGGCCGGGGGGGCCCTCTACGAGCAGTACTTC. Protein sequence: CASSLAGGALYEQYF.

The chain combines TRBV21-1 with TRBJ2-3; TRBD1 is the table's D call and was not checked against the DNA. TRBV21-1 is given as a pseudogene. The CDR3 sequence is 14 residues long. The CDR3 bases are TGTGCCAGCAGCAAGACACCCCTCACAGATACGCAGTATTTT. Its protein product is CASSKTPLTDTQYF.

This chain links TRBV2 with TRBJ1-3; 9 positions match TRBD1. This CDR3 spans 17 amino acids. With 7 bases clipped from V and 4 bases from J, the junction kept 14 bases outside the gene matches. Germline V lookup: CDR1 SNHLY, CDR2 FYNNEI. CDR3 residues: CASTNRLQGAAGNTIYF. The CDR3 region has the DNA TGTGCCAGCACCAATCGCCTACAGGGGGCAGCAGGAAACACCATATATTTT.

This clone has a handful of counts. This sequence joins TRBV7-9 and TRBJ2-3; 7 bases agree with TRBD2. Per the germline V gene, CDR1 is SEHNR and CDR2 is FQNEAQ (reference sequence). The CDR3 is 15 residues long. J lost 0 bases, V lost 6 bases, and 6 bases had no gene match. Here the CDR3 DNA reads TGTGCCAGCAGAACGACTAGCCGAAGCACAGATACGCAGTATTTT. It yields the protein CASRTTSRSTDTQYF.

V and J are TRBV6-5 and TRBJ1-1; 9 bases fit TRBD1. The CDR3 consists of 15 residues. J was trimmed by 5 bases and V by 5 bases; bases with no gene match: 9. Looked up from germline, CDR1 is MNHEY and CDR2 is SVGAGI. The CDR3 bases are TGTGCCAGCAGTAAGCCGACAGGGGGGAGAACTGAAGCTTTCTTT. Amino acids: CASSKPTGGRTEAFF.

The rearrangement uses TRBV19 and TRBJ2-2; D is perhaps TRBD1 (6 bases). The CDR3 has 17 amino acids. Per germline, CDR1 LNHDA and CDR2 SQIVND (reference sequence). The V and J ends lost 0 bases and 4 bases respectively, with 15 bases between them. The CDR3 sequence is CASSIDPPQQGTGELFF. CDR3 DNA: TGTGCCAGTAGTATAGATCCCCCCCAACAGGGCACCGGGGAGCTGTTTTTT. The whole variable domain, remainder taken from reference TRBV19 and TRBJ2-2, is DGGITQSPKYLFRKEGQNVTLSCEQNLNHDAMYWYRQDPGQGLRLIYYSQIVNDFQKGDIAEGYSVSREKKESFPLTVTSAQKNPTAFYLCASSIDPPQQGTGELFFGEGSRLTVL.

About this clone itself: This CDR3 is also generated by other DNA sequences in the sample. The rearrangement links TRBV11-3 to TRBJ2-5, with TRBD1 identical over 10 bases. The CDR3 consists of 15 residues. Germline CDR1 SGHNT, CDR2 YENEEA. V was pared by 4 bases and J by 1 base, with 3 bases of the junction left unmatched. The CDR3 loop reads CASSSGQGIQETQYF. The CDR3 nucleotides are TGTGCCAGCAGCTCGGGACAGGGGATCCAAGAGACCCAGTACTTC. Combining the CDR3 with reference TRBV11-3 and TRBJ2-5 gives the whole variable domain EAGVVQSPRYKIIEKKQPVAFWCNPISGHNTLYWYLQNLGQGPELLIRYENEEAVDDSQLPKDRFSAERLKGVDSTLKIQPAELGDSAVYLCASSSGQGIQETQYFGPGTRLLVL.

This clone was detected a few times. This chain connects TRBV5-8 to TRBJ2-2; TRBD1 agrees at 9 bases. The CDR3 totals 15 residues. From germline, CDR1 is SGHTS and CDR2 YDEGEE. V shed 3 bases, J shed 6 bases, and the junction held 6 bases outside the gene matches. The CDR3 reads CASSSRQGGAGELFF. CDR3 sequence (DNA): TGTGCCAGCAGCTCCCGACAGGGGGGCGCCGGGGAGCTGTTTTTT.

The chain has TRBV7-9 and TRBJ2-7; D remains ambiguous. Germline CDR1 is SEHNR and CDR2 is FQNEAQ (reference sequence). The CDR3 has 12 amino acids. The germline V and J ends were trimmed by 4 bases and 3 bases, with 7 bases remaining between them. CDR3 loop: CASSSKDYEQYF. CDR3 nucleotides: TGTGCCAGCAGCTCTAAAGACTACGAGCAGTACTTC.

The CDR3 nucleotides read TGTGCCAGCAGCCGAATCTCGGGCAGGGAAAGGTACGAGCAGTACTTC. Its translation is CASSRISGRERYEQYF. The chain has TRBV11-2 and TRBJ2-7; TRBD1 might be the D (5 bases). The V end was cut by 5 bases, the J end by 4 bases, with 21 bases between. The CDR3 contains 16 residues. CDR1 SGHAT and CDR2 FQNNGV come from the germline V gene.

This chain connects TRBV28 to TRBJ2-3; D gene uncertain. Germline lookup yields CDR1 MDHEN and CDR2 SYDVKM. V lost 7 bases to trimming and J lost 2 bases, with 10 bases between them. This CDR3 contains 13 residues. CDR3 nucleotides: TGTGCCAGCAACAGCCCTAACACAGATACGCAGTATTTT. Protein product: CASNSPNTDTQYF. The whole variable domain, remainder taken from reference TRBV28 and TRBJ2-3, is DVKVTQSSRYLVKRTGEKVFLECVQDMDHENMFWYRQDPGLGLRLIYFSYDVKMKEKGDIPEGYSVSREKKERFSLILESASTNQTSMYLCASNSPNTDTQYFGPGTRLTVL.

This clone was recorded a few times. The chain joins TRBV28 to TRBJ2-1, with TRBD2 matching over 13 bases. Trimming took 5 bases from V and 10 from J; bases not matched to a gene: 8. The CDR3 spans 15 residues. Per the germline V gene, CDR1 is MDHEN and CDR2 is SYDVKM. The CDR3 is CASSELAGGAREQFF. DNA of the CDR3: TGTGCCAGCAGTGAACTAGCGGGAGGGGCCCGCGAGCAGTTCTTC. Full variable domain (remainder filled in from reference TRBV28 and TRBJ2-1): DVKVTQSSRYLVKRTGEKVFLECVQDMDHENMFWYRQDPGLGLRLIYFSYDVKMKEKGDIPEGYSVSREKKERFSLILESASTNQTSMYLCASSELAGGAREQFFGPGTRLTVL.

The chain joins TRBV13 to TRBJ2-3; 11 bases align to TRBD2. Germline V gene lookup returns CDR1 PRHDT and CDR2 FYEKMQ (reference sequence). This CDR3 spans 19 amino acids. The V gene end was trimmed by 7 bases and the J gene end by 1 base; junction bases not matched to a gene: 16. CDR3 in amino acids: CASIPSWIAGGRGTDTQYF. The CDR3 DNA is TGTGCCAGCATCCCGTCGTGGATAGCGGGAGGGAGGGGCACAGATACGCAGTATTTT.

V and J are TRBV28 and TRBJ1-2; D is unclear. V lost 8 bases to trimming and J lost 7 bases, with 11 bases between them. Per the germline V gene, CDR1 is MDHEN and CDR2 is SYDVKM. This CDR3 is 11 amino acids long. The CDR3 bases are TGTGCCAGCTGGGCGCTGGGTGGCTACACCTTC. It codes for CASWALGGYTF.

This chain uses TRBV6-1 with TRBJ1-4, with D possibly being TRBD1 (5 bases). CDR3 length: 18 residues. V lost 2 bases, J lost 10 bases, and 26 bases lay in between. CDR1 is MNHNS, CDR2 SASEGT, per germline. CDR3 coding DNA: TGTGCCAGCAGTGAAAGGGATATTTATGGCAGCGAAGGGGTAAAACTGTTTTTT. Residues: CASSERDIYGSEGVKLFF.

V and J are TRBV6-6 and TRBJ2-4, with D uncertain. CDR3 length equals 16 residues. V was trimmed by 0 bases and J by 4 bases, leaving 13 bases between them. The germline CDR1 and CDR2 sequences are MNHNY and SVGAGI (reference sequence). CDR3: CASSYSIARSKNIQYF. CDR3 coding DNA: TGTGCCAGCAGTTACTCGATAGCTAGATCGAAAAACATTCAGTACTTC.

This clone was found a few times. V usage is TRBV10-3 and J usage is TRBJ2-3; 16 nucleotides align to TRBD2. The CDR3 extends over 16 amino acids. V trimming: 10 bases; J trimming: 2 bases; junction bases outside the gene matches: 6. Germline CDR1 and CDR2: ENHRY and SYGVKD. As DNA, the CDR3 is TGTGCCACGGGGACTAGCGGGAGGGCCTTCACAGATACGCAGTATTTT. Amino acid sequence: CATGTSGRAFTDTQYF.

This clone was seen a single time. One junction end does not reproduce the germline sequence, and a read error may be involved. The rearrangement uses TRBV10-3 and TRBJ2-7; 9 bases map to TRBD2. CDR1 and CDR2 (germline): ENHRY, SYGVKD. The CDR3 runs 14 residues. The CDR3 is CAISPGLARPEEYF. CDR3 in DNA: TGTGCCATCAGTCCGGGACTAGCAAGGCCCGAGGAGTACTTC.

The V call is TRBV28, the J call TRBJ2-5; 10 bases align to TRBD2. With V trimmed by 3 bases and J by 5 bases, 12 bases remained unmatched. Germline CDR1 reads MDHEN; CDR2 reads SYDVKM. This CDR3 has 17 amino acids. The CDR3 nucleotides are TGTGCCAGCAGTTTTTCTAGCGGGAGTCGATCAGGGGAGACCCAGTACTTC. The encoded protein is CASSFSSGSRSGETQYF.

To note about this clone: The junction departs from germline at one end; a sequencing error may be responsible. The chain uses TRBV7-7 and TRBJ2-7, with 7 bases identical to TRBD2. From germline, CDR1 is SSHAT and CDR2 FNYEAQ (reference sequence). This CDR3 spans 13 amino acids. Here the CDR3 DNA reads TGTGCTAGCAGCTTAGTGGGAGGGAACGAGCAGTACTTC. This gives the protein CASSLVGGNEQYF.

CDR3 in amino acids: CASSRKAGPSGANVLTF. The CDR3 nucleotides read TGTGCCAGCAGCCGAAAGGCAGGCCCCTCTGGGGCCAACGTCCTGACTTTC. The J gene is TRBJ2-6, the V gene TRBV5-4; D remains ambiguous. The CDR3 covers 17 residues. V was pared by 4 bases and J by 0 bases, with 14 bases between. Germline V gene sequence: CDR1 SGHNT, CDR2 YYREEE (reference sequence).

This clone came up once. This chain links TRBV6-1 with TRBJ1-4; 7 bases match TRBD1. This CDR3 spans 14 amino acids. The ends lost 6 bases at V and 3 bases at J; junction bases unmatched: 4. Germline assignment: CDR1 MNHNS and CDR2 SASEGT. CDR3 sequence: CASRLGTANEKLFF. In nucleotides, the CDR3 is TGTGCCAGCAGACTCGGGACAGCTAATGAAAAACTGTTTTTT.

CDR3 region: CASKLNRDRAHEQYF. The CDR3, as DNA: TGTGCCAGCAAACTGAACCGGGACAGGGCCCACGAGCAGTACTTC. This rearrangement joins TRBV6-5 to TRBJ2-7, with 9 bases that match TRBD1. Trimming at V came to 7 bases and at J to 5 bases, leaving 12 bases not matched to a gene. The CDR3 runs to 15 residues. CDR1 is MNHEY, CDR2 SVGAGI, per germline.

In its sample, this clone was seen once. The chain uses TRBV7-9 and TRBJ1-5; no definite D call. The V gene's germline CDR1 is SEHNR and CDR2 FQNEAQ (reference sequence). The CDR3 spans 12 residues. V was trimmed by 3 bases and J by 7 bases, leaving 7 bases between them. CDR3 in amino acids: CASSFEEQPQHF. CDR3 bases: TGTGCCAGCAGCTTCGAAGAGCAGCCCCAGCATTTT.

CDR3 loop: CASRSAGSYNEQFF. The CDR3 DNA is TGTGCCAGCAGATCGGCGGGTTCCTACAATGAGCAGTTCTTC. This sequence joins TRBV11-2 and TRBJ2-1, with a tentative D call TRBD2 (5 bases). CDR1 SGHAT and CDR2 FQNNGV come from the germline V gene. Trimming pared 6 bases from V and 1 base from J, leaving 10 bases between. The CDR3 is 14 amino acids.

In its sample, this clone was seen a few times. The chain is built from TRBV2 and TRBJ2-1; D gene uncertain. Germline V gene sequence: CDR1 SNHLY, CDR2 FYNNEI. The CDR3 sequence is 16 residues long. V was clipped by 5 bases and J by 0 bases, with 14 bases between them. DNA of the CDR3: TGTGCCAGCAGTCCCCCCCGACAAAACTCCTACAATGAGCAGTTCTTC. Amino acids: CASSPPRQNSYNEQFF.